This TCR beta chain was retrieved from a study of Ad26.COV2.S vaccination and SARS-CoV-2 variants. The overall study: In the study, Ad26.COV2.S was injected intramuscularly once, or twice 56 days apart.

The CDR3 is made up of 13 amino acids. Germline-derived CDR1 and CDR2 are LNHDA and SQIVND (reference sequence). V lost 5 bases to trimming and J lost 3 bases; unmatched junction nucleotides: 2. Produced via immunoSEQ multiplex PCR; TCRdb's table is partial and in-frame only. The sample has roughly 300,000 clones, roughly 90% seen once; the top ten hold about 5%. Treatment indicated: some 20 received Ad26.COV2.S at low or high dose, single or two shots; roughly 5 received placebo; per-sample allocation not given. Vaccine and placebo recipients were sampled on day 63 after the first injection. The TCR originated in a person aged 18-60 years who received the Ad26.COV2.S COVID-19 vaccine or a placebo. J is TRBJ2-7 and V is TRBV19, with 9 bases aligning to TRBD1. This sample comprised peripheral blood, obtained in a trial of Ad26.COV2.S vaccine versus placebo. The CDR3 region has the DNA TGTGCCAGTAGTGGACAGGGGAACTACGAGCAGTACTTC. It yields the protein CASSGQGNYEQYF.